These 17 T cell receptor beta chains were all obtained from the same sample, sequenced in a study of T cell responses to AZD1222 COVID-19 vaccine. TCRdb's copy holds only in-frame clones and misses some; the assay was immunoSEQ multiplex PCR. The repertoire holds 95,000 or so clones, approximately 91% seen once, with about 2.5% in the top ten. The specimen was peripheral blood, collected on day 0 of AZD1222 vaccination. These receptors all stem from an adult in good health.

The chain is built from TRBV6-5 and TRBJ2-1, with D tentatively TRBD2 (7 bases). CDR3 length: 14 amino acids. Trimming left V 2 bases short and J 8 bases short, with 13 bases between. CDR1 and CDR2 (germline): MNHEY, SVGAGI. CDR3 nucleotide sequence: TGTGCCAGCAGTTACCCGGGGGGCGGATATGAGCAGTTCTTC. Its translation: CASSYPGGGYEQFF.

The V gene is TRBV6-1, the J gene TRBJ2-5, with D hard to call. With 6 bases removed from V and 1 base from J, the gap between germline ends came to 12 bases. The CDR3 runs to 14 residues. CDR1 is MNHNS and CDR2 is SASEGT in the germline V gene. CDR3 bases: TGTGCCAGCAGGAATACCACGGTCCAAGAGACCCAGTACTTC. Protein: CASRNTTVQETQYF.

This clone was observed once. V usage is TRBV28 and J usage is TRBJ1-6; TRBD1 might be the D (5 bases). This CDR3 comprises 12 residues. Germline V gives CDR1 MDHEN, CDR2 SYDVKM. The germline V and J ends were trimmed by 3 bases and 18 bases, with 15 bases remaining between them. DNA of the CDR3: TGTGCCAGCAGTTTGGGACCCAAGTCAGCCCACTTT. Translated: CASSLGPKSAHF.

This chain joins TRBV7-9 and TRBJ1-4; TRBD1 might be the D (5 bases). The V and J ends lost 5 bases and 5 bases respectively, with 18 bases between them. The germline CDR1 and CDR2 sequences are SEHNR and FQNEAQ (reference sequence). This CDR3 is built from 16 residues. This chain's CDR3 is CASSEVGQGDNEKLFF. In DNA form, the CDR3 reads TGTGCCAGCAGCGAGGTGGGGCAGGGAGACAATGAAAAACTGTTTTTT.

The CDR3 protein is CASSMSGAANYGYTF. The CDR3 DNA sequence: TGTGCCAGTAGTATGTCGGGGGCCGCTAACTATGGCTACACCTTC. The V call is TRBV19, the J call TRBJ1-2; D may be TRBD1 (6 bases). CDR1 and CDR2 (germline): LNHDA, SQIVND (reference sequence). The CDR3 sequence is 15 residues long. The germline V and J ends were trimmed by 3 bases and 0 bases, with 11 bases remaining between them.

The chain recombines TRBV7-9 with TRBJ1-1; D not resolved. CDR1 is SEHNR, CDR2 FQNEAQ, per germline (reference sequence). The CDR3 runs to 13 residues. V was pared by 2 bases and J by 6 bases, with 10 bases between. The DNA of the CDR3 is TGTGCCAGCAGCTTATCCCACCGCGCTGAAGCTTTCTTT. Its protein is CASSLSHRAEAFF.

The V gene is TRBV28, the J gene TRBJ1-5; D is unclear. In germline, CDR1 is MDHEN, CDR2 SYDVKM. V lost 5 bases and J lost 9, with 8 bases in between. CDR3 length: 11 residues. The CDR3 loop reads CASSRGLPQHF. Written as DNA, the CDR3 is TGTGCCAGCAGTCGAGGTCTGCCCCAGCATTTT.

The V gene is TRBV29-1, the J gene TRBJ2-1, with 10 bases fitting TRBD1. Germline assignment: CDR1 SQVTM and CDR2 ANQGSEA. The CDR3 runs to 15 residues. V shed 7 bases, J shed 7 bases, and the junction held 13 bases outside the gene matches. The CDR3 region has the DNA TGCAGCGCCCAGTCAGGGGGACAGGGGTTAAATGAGCAGTTCTTC. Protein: CSAQSGGQGLNEQFF.

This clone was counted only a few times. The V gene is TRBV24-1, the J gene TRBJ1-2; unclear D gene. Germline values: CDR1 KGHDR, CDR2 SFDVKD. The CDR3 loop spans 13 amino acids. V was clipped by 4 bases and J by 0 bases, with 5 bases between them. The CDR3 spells CATSDRANYGYTF. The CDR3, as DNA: TGTGCCACCAGTGACCGAGCTAACTATGGCTACACCTTC.

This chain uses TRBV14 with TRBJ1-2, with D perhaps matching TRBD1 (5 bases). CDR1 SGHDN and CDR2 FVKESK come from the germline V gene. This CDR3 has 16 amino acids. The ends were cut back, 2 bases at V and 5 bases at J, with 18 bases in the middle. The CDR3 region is CASSQFYTGHGYGYTF. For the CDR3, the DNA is TGTGCCAGCAGCCAATTTTACACAGGTCATGGGTATGGCTACACCTTC.

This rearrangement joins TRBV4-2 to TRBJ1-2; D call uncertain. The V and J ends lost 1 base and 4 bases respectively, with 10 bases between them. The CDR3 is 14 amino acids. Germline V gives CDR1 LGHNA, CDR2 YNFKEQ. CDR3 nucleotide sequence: TGTGCCAGCAGCCAAGCGGAAGGGATCTATGGCTACACCTTC. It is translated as CASSQAEGIYGYTF.

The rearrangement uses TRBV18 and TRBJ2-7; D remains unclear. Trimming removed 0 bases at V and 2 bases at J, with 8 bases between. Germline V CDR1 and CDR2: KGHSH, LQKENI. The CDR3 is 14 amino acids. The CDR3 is CASSPPDGAYEQYF. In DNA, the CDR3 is TGTGCCAGCTCACCACCCGACGGAGCCTACGAGCAGTACTTC.

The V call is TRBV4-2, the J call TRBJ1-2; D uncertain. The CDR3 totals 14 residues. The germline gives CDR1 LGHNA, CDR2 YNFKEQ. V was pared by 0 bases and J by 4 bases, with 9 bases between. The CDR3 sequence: CASSQDGRSYGYTF. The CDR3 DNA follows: TGTGCCAGCAGCCAAGATGGAAGGTCCTATGGCTACACCTTC.

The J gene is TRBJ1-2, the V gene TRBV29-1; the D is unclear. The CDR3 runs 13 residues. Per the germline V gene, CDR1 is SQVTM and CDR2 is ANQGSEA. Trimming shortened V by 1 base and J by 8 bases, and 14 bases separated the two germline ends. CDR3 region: CSVEVGVPHGYTF. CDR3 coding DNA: TGCAGCGTTGAAGTCGGGGTGCCTCACGGCTACACCTTC.

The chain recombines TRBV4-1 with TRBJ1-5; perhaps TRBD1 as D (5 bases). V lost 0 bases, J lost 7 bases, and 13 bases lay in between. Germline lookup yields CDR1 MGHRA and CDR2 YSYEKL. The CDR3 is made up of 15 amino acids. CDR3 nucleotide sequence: TGCGCCAGCAGCCAAGATTTTGGGGCTTGGCAGCCCCAGCATTTT. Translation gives CASSQDFGAWQPQHF.

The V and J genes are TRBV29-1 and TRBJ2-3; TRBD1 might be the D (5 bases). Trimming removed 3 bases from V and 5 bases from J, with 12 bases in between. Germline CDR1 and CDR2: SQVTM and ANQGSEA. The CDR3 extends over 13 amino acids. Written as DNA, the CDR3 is TGCAGCGTTGATCAACAGGCTGGAGATACGCAGTATTTT. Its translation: CSVDQQAGDTQYF.

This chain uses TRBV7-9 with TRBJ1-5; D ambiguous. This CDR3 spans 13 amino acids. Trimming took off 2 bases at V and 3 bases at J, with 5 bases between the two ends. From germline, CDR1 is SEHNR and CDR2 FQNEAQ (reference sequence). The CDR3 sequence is CASSLSPNQPQHF. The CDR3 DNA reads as TGTGCCAGCAGCTTATCCCCCAATCAGCCCCAGCATTTT.